The source of this T cell receptor (beta chain) is a study of T cell repertoires in cytomegalovirus infection. The overall study: Signatures in public TCR beta sequences pointed to both CMV infection and matching HLA type.

TCRdb re-analysed the reads in MiXCR, keeping a single row per CDR3 protein. This table holds just under 550,000 distinct CDR3 sequences, 26% found once. Study-wide findings and caveats: Summed frequency of public TCR beta families distinguished CMV carriers with the relevant HLA. Ex vivo responses were dominated by HLA-C-restricted CMV-specific TCR beta clonotypes.

This clonotype came up a few times. What it binds is not known. The CDR3 length is 13 residues. The ends lost 8 bases at V and 6 bases at J; junction bases unmatched: 7. This rearrangement joins TRBV12-3 or TRBV12-4 to TRBJ2-1, with 7 nucleotides matching TRBD2. Input material: PBMCs. The sequence was collected from a human donor in good health (CMV status not recorded). Some clones in this sample may be carry-over from other donors' samples. CDR3 loop: CASGGGSINEQFF. CDR3 sequence (DNA): TGTGCCAGCGGAGGCGGGAGTATCAATGAGCAGTTCTTC.